The 6 T cell receptor beta chains below all came from one sample that was sequenced in a study of blood T cell repertoires in COVID-19. Here immunoSEQ multiplex PCR was the method, and the copy in TCRdb shows in-frame clones only, minus some. Of approximately 440,000 clones detected, 90% appear once; the ten largest clones hold 0.55% to 0.75%. The sequencing sample was made of PBMCs or T cells enriched from blood (not recorded which). The origin of the receptors is a man aged 18 to 35 who had recovered from COVID-19.

The chain carries TRBV3-1 (or the pseudogene TRBV3-2) and TRBJ1-5, with D perhaps TRBD1 (5 bases). From germline, CDR1 is LGHDT and CDR2 YNNKEL (reference sequence). V dropped 5 bases and J dropped 5 bases, with 7 bases sitting between them. This CDR3 has 12 residues. CDR3 sequence reads: CASSYRYQPQHF. CDR3 DNA sequence: TGTGCCAGCAGCTACAGGTATCAGCCCCAGCATTTT.

This clone was seen only once. The rearrangement links TRBV11-3 to TRBJ2-1; the D gene is possibly TRBD2 (5 bases). V gave up 1 base and J gave up 0 bases, with 7 bases separating them. Germline V gives CDR1 SGHNT, CDR2 YENEEA. The CDR3 is 15 residues long. CDR3 nucleotides: TGTGCCAGCAGCTTAGGCGGGTACTCCTACAATGAGCAGTTCTTC. As protein: CASSLGGYSYNEQFF.

The chain links TRBV1 to TRBJ2-7; TRBD2, as called in the table, went unchecked against the DNA. TRBV1 is termed a pseudogene. The length of the CDR3 is 14 residues. The CDR3 coding sequence is TGCACCAGCAGCCAGCGGGAATTGGGCTACGAGCAGTACTTC. Translated, it gives CTSSQRELGYEQYF.

The chain links TRBV30 to TRBJ1-1; D is unresolved. The V gene's germline CDR1 is GTSNPN and CDR2 SVGIG (reference sequence). This CDR3 is built from 13 residues. V lost 4 bases and J 4 bases, leaving 13 bases between the germline ends. The CDR3 region has the DNA TGTGCCTGGACAGGACTCTCGGGCACTGAAGCTTTCTTT. Its protein product is CAWTGLSGTEAFF.

V gene TRBV7-8 combines with J gene TRBJ1-3; 8 bases line up with TRBD1. The germline CDR1 and CDR2 sequences are SGHVS and FQNEAQ. V shed 4 bases, J shed 0 bases, and the junction held 11 bases outside the gene matches. The CDR3 is 18 residues long. CDR3: CASSSNVDRASSGNTIYF. The CDR3 region has the DNA TGTGCCAGCAGCTCGAATGTGGACAGGGCCAGCTCTGGAAACACCATATATTTT.

This clone came up once. V is TRBV28 and J is TRBJ2-1; TRBD2 agrees at 10 bases. This CDR3 contains 14 residues. V trimming: 3 bases; J trimming: 9 bases; junction bases outside the gene matches: 5. Looked up from germline, CDR1 is MDHEN and CDR2 is SYDVKM. The CDR3 protein is CASSFSSGRSEQFF. As DNA, the CDR3 is TGTGCCAGCAGTTTCTCTAGCGGGAGAAGTGAGCAGTTCTTC.